These 5 T cell receptor beta chains were sequenced from one sample in a study of CD8 T cells in Susac syndrome. The authors reverse transcribed roughly 0.5 to 1 ug RNA with random hexamers. One entry per CDR3 protein, called by TCRdb with MiXCR from the immunoSEQ multiplex PCR reads. The sample holds around 130,000 distinct CDR3 sequences, around 80% seen once. Input material: CD8+ T cells from PBMCs. The source is a human donor with multiple sclerosis.

The gene calls are TRBV6-5 and TRBJ2-3; 11 bases agree with TRBD2. Per germline, CDR1 MNHEY and CDR2 SVGAGI. Trimming cost V 2 bases and J 6 bases; bases outside gene matches: 4. The CDR3 is 15 amino acids. The CDR3 is CASSYHSGRGDTQYF. In nucleotides, the CDR3 is TGTGCCAGCAGTTACCATAGCGGGAGGGGTGATACGCAGTATTTT.

The rearrangement uses TRBV5-6 and TRBJ1-1; D is undetermined. The CDR3 covers 11 residues. Germline CDR1 SGHDT, CDR2 YYEEEE. Trimming took 0 bases from V and 9 from J, leaving 6 bases between them. CDR3 residues: CASSLGGKAFF. The CDR3, as DNA: TGTGCCAGCAGCTTGGGAGGGAAAGCTTTCTTT.

As DNA, the CDR3 is TGTGCCAGCAGTTACACGGCTGTGTATGGCTACACCTTC. As protein: CASSYTAVYGYTF. The chain joins TRBV12-3 or TRBV12-4 to TRBJ1-2; no clear D gene. The V end was cut by 4 bases, the J end by 5 bases, with 11 bases between. This CDR3 is 13 amino acids long.

This chain links TRBV19 with TRBJ1-5; tentatively, D is TRBD1 (6 bases). V lost 3 bases to trimming and J lost 3 bases, with 9 bases between them. Germline loops: CDR1 LNHDA, CDR2 SQIVND (reference sequence). The CDR3 has 14 residues. CDR3 protein: CASSIRDNNQPQHF. The CDR3 DNA sequence: TGTGCCAGTAGTATCCGGGACAACAATCAGCCCCAGCATTTT. The whole variable domain, filled in from reference TRBV19 and TRBJ1-5, reads DGGITQSPKYLFRKEGQNVTLSCEQNLNHDAMYWYRQDPGQGLRLIYYSQIVNDFQKGDIAEGYSVSREKKESFPLTVTSAQKNPTAFYLCASSIRDNNQPQHFGDGTRLSIL.

The chain couples TRBV28 to TRBJ1-3; 9 bases align to TRBD1. Losses at the gene ends were 4 bases for V and 0 bases for J; bases not matched to a gene: 7. The CDR3 consists of 17 residues. Germline values: CDR1 MDHEN, CDR2 SYDVKM. As DNA, the CDR3 is TGTGCCAGCAGTTCCGCGACAGGGGGAATCTCTGGAAACACCATATATTTT. It codes for CASSSATGGISGNTIYF.